This entry features one TCR beta chain sequence. CDR3 length: 15 residues. From germline, CDR1 is LGHDT and CDR2 YNNKEL (reference sequence). With 3 bases clipped from V and 6 bases from J, the junction kept 7 bases outside the gene matches. The authors reverse transcribed about 0.5 to 1 ug RNA with random hexamers. The amplification used immunoSEQ multiplex PCR on TCR beta CDR3; it spanned 54 Vbeta and 13 Jbeta. TCRdb passed the immunoSEQ multiplex PCR reads through MiXCR, listing each CDR3 protein once. The sample carries around 230,000 distinct CDR3 sequences, 90% to 96% recorded once. This sample stems from a study of CD8 T cells in Susac syndrome.

The chain combines TRBV3-1 with TRBJ1-5; 8 bases align to TRBD1. The sequencing input was CD4+ T cells from PBMCs. The origin of this receptor is a human donor with Susac syndrome. The CDR3 bases are TGTGCCAGCAGCCAGGCGACAGGGACAGGTCAGCCCCAGCATTTT. This codes for CASSQATGTGQPQHF. Combining the CDR3 with reference TRBV3-1 and TRBJ1-5 gives the whole variable domain DTAVSQTPKYLVTQMGNDKSIKCEQNLGHDTMYWYKQDSKKFLKIMFSYNNKELIINETVPNRFSPKSPDKAHLNLHINSLELGDSAVYFCASSQATGTGQPQHFGDGTRLSIL.